This is a list of T cell receptor beta chains from one sample in a study of blood T cells in healthy people across ages. TCRdb independently ran MiXCR on the 5' RACE reads; one entry per CDR3 protein. The sample lists around 600,000 distinct CDR3 sequences, around half occurring once. The sequencing input was blood. These receptors were collected from an elderly man in good health. Each CDR3 is given with its conserved first and last residue. Fields, in order: V gene, CDR3 length, D gene, J gene, clone size, CDR3 DNA, CDR3 protein. D genes are given only for firm matches. Clone size is given for some rows only: seen once, a few or many times, or a class if the clone is expanded.

TRBV5-1,16,TRBD2,TRBJ2-1,-,TGCGCCAGCAGCTTGGGGGGGACTAGCGGGAGCGAAGAGCAGTTCTTC,CASSLGGTSGSEEQFF
TRBV9,15,TRBD2,TRBJ2-5,-,TGTGCCAGCAGCGTAAGCGGGGGGCTCCAAGAGACCCAGTACTTC,CASSVSGGLQETQYF
TRBV2,15,TRBD2,TRBJ2-1,-,TGTGCCAGCAGTGAAGAAGGGACTACCTCCAATCAGCGGTTCTTC,CASSEEGTTSNQRFF
TRBV3-1,15,-,TRBJ2-5,few,TGTGCCAGCAGCCAAGATCTAACTGCCATCGAGACCCAGTACTTC,CASSQDLTAIETQYF
TRBV29-1,12,TRBD1,TRBJ2-5,-,TGCAGCGTTGTGACAGGGAGAGAGACCCAGTACTTC,CSVVTGRETQYF
TRBV20-1,14,TRBD1,TRBJ2-4,few,TGCAGTGCTGAGACCGGGACAGGGGAAAACATTCAGTACTTC,CSAETGTGENIQYF
TRBV2,15,-,TRBJ1-2,-,TGTGCCAGCAGTGAAGGGACAACAGTTACCTATGGCTACACCTTC,CASSEGTTVTYGYTF
TRBV29-1,13,TRBD1,TRBJ1-1,once,TGCAGCGTCCACCGGGACAGGGACACTGAAGCTTTCTTT,CSVHRDRDTEAFF
TRBV20-1,16,-,TRBJ1-2,-,TGCAGTGCTAGAGATCGGTTGAGGGGCACTAACTATGGCTACACCTTC,CSARDRLRGTNYGYTF
TRBV12-3/TRBV12-4,12,-,TRBJ1-2,-,TGTGCCAGCACCCTTGGGGGTTTCGGCTACACCTTC,CASTLGGFGYTF
TRBV20-1,16,TRBD2,TRBJ2-1,few,TGCAGTGCTAGCCCCCGGACTAGCGGGAGCTACAATGAGCAGTTCTTC,CSASPRTSGSYNEQFF
TRBV6-5,13,-,TRBJ1-1,many,TGTGCCAGCAGCCCCGGGGGAAACACTGAAGCTTTCTTT,CASSPGGNTEAFF
TRBV29-1,14,TRBD2,TRBJ2-7,-,TGCAGCGTTGACTTTGCGGGGGGCGACTACGAGCAGTACTTC,CSVDFAGGDYEQYF
TRBV5-1,15,TRBD1,TRBJ2-7,few,TGCGCCAGCAGCTTGGTGGCGGACAGGGATCACGAGCAGTACTTC,CASSLVADRDHEQYF
TRBV4-3,18,-,TRBJ2-7,few,TGCGCCAGCAGCCAGTCTGTTGAAGTGCGGGACAGAGCCTACGAGCAGTACTTC,CASSQSVEVRDRAYEQYF
TRBV14,15,TRBD1,TRBJ2-7,-,TGTGCCAGCAGCCAAAGACCGGGACAGGGCGCCGAGCAGTACTTC,CASSQRPGQGAEQYF
TRBV6-5,15,-,TRBJ2-1,-,TGTGCCAGCAGCCCCGGGACTCAAGTCTACAATGAGCAGTTCTTC,CASSPGTQVYNEQFF
TRBV5-5,15,-,TRBJ2-7,-,TGTGCCAGCAGCGACGGGACGGGAAATTCCTCCGAGCAGTACTTC,CASSDGTGNSSEQYF
TRBV7-9,13,-,TRBJ1-3,-,TGTGCCAGCAGGGAAGGTTCTGGAAACACCATATATTTT,CASREGSGNTIYF
TRBV20-1,15,TRBD2,TRBJ2-7,-,TGCAGTGCTAGTGGGAGCGGGAGAAGGGTGGCTGAACAGTACTTC,CSASGSGRRVAEQYF
TRBV20-1,14,TRBD2,TRBJ2-3,-,TGCAGTGCCGAGAGTAGCGGGAGAACAGATACGCAGTATTTT,CSAESSGRTDTQYF
TRBV20-1,16,-,TRBJ2-7,few,TGCAGTGCTAGAGACCCTCTCCGACCTGACTCCTACGAGCAGTACTTC,CSARDPLRPDSYEQYF
TRBV7-2,11,-,TRBJ2-7,-,TGTGCCAGCAGCTTACAGCACGAGCAGTACTTC,CASSLQHEQYF
TRBV4-3,13,TRBD1,TRBJ1-2,few,TGCGCCAGCAGCCCGGACAGGGAATACGGCTACACCTTC,CASSPDREYGYTF
TRBV28,15,TRBD1,TRBJ2-7,-,TGTGCCAGCAGCCCGGCGGGACAGGGAGGTTACGAGCAGTACTTC,CASSPAGQGGYEQYF